This TCR beta chain is from a study of blood T cell repertoires in COVID-19. Study-wide background: Material from acute and convalescent COVID-19 was sourced from the United States, Italy and Spain.

Here immunoSEQ multiplex PCR was the method, and the copy in TCRdb shows in-frame clones only, minus some. This table holds almost 250,000 clones, approximately 86% found once. Everyone who took part was roughly 18 to 95 years old, and they came from fewer than 25 US areas. Germline CDR1 is KGHDR and CDR2 is SFDVKD. Trimming took 9 bases from V and 5 from J; bases not matched to a gene: 9. The CDR3 runs to 13 residues. This sequence joins TRBV24-1 and TRBJ2-7; 7 bases map to TRBD1. Sequenced material: PBMCs or T cells enriched from blood (not recorded which). The sequence was obtained from a woman in her fifties or sixties who had recovered from COVID-19. DNA for the CDR3: TGTGCCACCTCTCGGACAGGCAGTAACGAGCAGTACTTC. Amino acid sequence: CATSRTGSNEQYF.